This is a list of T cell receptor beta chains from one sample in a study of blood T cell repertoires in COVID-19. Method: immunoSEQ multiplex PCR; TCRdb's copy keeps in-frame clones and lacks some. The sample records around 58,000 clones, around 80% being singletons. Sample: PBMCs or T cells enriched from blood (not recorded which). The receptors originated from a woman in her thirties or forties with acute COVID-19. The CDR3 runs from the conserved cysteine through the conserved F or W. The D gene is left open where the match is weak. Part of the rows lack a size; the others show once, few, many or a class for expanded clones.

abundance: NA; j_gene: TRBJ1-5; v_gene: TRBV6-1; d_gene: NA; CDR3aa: CASSEARGWNQPQHF; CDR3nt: TGTGCCAGCAGTGAAGCCAGGGGTTGGAATCAGCCCCAGCATTTT
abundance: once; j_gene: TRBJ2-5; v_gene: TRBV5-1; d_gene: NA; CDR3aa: CASSFGGAGDQYF; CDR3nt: TGCGCCAGCAGCTTCGGCGGGGCCGGGGACCAGTACTTC
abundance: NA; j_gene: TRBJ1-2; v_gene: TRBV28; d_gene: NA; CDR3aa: CASSLNRALGGYTF; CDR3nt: TGTGCCAGCAGTTTAAACAGGGCCTTGGGTGGCTACACCTTC
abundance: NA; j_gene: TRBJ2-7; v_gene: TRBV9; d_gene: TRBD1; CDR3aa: CASSDRDSAYEQYF; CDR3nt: TGTGCCAGCAGCGACCGGGACAGTGCGTACGAGCAGTACTTC
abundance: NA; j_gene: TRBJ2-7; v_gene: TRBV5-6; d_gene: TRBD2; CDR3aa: CASSWGLGAYEQYF; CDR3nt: TGTGCCAGCAGCTGGGGACTAGGGGCCTACGAGCAGTACTTC
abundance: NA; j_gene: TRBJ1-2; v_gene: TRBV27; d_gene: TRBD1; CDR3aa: CASSPRGGGNYGYTF; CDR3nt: TGTGCCAGCAGCCCTCGAGGGGGCGGGAACTATGGCTACACCTTC
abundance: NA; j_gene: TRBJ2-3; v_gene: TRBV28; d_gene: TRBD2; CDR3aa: CASSFTSGSSADTQYF; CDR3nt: TGTGCCAGCAGTTTTACTAGCGGGAGTTCGGCAGATACGCAGTATTTT
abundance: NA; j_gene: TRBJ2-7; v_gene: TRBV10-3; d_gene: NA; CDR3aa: CAISVSPYEQYF; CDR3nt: TGTGCCATCAGCGTGTCTCCCTACGAGCAGTACTTC
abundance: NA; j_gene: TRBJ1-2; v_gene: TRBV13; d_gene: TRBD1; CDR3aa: CASSLGDRTNYGYTF; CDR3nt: TGTGCCAGCAGCTTAGGGGACAGGACTAACTATGGCTACACCTTC
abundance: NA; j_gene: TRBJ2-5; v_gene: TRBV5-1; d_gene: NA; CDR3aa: CASSLGGRWETQYF; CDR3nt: TGCGCCAGCAGCTTGGGGGGCCGGTGGGAGACCCAGTACTTC
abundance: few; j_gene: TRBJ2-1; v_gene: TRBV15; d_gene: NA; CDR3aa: CATSPHRGAGSQEQFF; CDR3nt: TGTGCCACCAGCCCACACCGGGGGGCCGGGTCACAGGAGCAGTTCTTC
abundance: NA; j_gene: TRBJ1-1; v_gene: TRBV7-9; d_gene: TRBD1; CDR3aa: CASSIGTGVAFF; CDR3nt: TGTGCCAGCAGCATAGGGACAGGGGTGGCTTTCTTT
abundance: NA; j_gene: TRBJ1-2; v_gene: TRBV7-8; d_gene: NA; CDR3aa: CASSLKAGGYGYTF; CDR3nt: TGTGCCAGCAGCTTAAAGGCCGGAGGCTATGGCTACACCTTC
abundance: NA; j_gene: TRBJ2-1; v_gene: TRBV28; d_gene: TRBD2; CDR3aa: CASSIKREVFNEQFF; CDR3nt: TGTGCCAGCAGCATCAAGCGGGAGGTTTTCAATGAGCAGTTCTTC
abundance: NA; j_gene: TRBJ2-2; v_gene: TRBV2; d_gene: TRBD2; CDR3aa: CASSLASGNTGELFF; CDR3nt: TGTGCCAGCTCCCTCGCTAGCGGAAACACCGGGGAGCTGTTTTTT
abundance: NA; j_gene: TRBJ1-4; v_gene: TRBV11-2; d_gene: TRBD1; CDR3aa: CASSPSGTGNEKLFF; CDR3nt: TGTGCCAGCAGCCCATCCGGGACAGGGAACGAAAAACTGTTTTTT
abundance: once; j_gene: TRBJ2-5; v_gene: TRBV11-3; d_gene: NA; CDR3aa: CASSPGLSQETQYF; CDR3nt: TGTGCCAGCAGCCCGGGACTCTCACAAGAGACCCAGTACTTC
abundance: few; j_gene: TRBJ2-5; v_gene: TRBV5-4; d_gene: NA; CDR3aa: CASSLRQLGGETQYF; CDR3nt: TGTGCCAGCAGCTTGAGGCAGTTAGGGGGAGAGACCCAGTACTTC
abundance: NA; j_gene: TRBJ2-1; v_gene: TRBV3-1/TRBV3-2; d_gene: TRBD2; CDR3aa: CASSQAGVGLAANEQFF; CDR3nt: TGTGCCAGCAGCCAAGCCGGGGTAGGACTAGCGGCGAATGAGCAGTTCTTC
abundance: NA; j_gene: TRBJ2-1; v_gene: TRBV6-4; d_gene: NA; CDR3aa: CASSLGQYNEQFF; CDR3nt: TGTGCCAGCAGTTTAGGACAGTACAATGAGCAGTTCTTC
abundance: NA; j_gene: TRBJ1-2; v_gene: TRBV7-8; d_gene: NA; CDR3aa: CASSLGRQENYGYTF; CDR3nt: TGTGCCAGCAGCTTAGGACGACAGGAGAACTATGGCTACACCTTC
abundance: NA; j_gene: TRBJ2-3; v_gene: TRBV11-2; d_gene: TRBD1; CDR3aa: CASSLNVWTGDDTQYF; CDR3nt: TGTGCCAGCAGCTTAAACGTCTGGACAGGGGACGATACGCAGTATTTT
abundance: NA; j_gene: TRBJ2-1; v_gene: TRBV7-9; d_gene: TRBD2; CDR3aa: CSSGRGNEQFF; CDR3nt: TGTTCTAGCGGGAGGGGGAATGAGCAGTTCTTC
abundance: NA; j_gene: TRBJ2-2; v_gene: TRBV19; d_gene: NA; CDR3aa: CASTPRARANTGELFF; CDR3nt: TGTGCCAGTACCCCTAGGGCCAGGGCGAACACCGGGGAGCTGTTTTTT
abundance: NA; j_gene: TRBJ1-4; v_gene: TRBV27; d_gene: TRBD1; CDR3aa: CASSPGTANEKLFF; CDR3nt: TGTGCCAGCAGCCCCGGGACAGCAAATGAAAAACTGTTTTTT
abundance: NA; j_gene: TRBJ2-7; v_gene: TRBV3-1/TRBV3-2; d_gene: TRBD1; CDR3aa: CASSRQGATYEQYF; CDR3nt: TGTGCCAGCAGCCGGCAGGGGGCTACCTACGAGCAGTACTTC
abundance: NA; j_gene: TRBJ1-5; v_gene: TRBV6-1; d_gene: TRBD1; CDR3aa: CASSGYRDRGNQPQHF; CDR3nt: TGTGCCAGCAGTGGCTACCGGGACAGGGGAAATCAGCCCCAGCATTTT
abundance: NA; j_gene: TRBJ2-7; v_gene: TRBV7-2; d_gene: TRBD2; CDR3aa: CASKVSGAPREQYF; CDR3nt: TGTGCCAGCAAGGTCAGCGGGGCCCCTCGGGAGCAGTACTTC
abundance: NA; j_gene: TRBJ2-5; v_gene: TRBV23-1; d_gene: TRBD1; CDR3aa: CASSQKGQGFEETQYF; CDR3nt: TGCGCCAGCAGTCAAAAGGGACAGGGGTTTGAAGAGACCCAGTACTTC
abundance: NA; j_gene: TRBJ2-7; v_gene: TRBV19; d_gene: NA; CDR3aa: CASSIASGTGVIYEQYF; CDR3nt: TGTGCCAGTAGTATAGCTTCAGGGACGGGAGTTATCTACGAGCAGTACTTC
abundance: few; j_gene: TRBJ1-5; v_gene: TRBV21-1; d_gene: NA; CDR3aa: CASSSPRVRNQPQHF; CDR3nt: TGTGCCAGCAGCTCCCCCCGGGTACGCAATCAGCCCCAGCATTTT
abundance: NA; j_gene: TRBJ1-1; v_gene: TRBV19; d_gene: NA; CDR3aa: CASSIPDGWHTEAFF; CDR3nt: TGTGCCAGTAGTATACCAGACGGGTGGCATACTGAAGCTTTCTTT
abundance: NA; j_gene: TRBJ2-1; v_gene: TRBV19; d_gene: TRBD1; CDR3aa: CASSPQGATYNEQFF; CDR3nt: TGTGCCAGTAGCCCGCAGGGGGCAACCTACAATGAGCAGTTCTTC
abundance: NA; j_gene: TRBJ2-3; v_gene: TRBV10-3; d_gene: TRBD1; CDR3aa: CAISAQGESPDTQYF; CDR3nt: TGTGCCATCAGTGCACAGGGGGAAAGTCCAGATACGCAGTATTTT
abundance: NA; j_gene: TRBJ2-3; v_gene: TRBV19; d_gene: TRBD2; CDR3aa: CASSQSSGTSGTQYF; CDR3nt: TGTGCCAGTAGTCAATCTAGCGGGACTTCGGGGACGCAGTATTTT
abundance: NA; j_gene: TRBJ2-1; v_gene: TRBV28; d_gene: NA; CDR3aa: CASSTIRGAPNYNEQFF; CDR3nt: TGTGCCAGCAGTACTATCCGGGGAGCGCCGAATTACAATGAGCAGTTCTTC
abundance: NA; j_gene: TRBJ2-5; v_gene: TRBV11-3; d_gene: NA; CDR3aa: CASSSGETQYF; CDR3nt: TGTGCCAGCAGCTCGGGGGAGACCCAGTACTTC
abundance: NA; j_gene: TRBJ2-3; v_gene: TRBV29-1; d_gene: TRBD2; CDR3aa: CSVAHSGGEGDTQYF; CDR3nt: TGCAGCGTTGCTCATAGCGGGGGGGAGGGAGATACGCAGTATTTT
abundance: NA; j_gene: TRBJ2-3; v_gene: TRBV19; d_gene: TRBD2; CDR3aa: CASSIPPLPGGRNTQYF; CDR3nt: TGTGCCAGTAGTATACCGCCGTTGCCGGGGGGGAGAAATACGCAGTATTTT
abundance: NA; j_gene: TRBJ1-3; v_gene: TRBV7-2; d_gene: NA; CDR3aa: CASSLAPDSRQNTIYF; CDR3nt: TGTGCCAGCAGCTTAGCGCCAGACAGTCGCCAAAACACCATATATTTT
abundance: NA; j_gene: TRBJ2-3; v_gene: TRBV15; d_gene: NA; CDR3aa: CATSRVSDNLRGSTDTQYF; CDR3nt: TGTGCCACCAGCAGAGTCTCGGACAACTTAAGAGGTAGCACAGATACGCAGTATTTT
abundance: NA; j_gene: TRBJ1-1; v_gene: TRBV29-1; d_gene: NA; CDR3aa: CSHGGGNTEAFF; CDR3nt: TGCAGTCACGGGGGGGGGAACACTGAAGCTTTCTTT
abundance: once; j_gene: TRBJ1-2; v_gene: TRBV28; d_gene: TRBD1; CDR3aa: CASSSRGANYGYTF; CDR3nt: TGTGCCAGCAGCTCCAGGGGGGCTAACTATGGCTACACCTTC
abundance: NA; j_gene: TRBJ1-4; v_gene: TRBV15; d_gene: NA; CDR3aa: CATSRDLVQGVKLFF; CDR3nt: TGTGCCACCAGCAGAGATTTGGTTCAGGGCGTAAAACTGTTTTTT
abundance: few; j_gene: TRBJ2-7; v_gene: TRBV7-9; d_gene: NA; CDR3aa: CASSSRTDSSYEQYF; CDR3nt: TGTGCCAGCAGCTCTAGAACGGACAGTTCCTACGAGCAGTACTTC
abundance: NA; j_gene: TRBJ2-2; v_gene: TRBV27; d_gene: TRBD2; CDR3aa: CASSLVSGRAGELFF; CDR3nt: TGTGCCAGCAGTTTAGTTAGCGGGAGGGCCGGGGAGCTGTTTTTT
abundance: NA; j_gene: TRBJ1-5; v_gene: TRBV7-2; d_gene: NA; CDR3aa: CASSAFQGNQPQHF; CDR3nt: TGTGCCAGCAGCGCGTTCCAGGGCAATCAGCCCCAGCATTTT
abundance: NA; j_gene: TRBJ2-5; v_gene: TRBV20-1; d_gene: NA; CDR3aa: CSASFRTQQETQYF; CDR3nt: TGCAGTGCTAGTTTTAGGACACAGCAAGAGACCCAGTACTTC
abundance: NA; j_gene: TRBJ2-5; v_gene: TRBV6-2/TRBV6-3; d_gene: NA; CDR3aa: CASSSQGPWETQYF; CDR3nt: TGTGCCAGCAGTTCTCAGGGGCCATGGGAGACCCAGTACTTC
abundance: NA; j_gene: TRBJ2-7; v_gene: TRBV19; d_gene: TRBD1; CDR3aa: CASSIRQGAYEQYF; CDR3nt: TGTGCCAGTAGTATCAGACAGGGGGCCTACGAGCAGTACTTC
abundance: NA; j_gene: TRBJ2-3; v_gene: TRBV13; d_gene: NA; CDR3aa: CASSPRGEADTQYF; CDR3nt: TGTGCCAGCAGCCCTAGGGGCGAGGCAGATACGCAGTATTTT